Sequencing of this T cell receptor (beta chain) was carried out in a study of blood T cells in healthy people across ages. It was with a sample-barcoded 5' primer and a J-beta primer mix that a second PCR of roughly 7 to 12 cycles was run. From the 5' RACE reads, TCRdb called clonotypes with MiXCR, one entry per CDR3 protein. The sample records hundreds of thousands of distinct CDR3 sequences, 25% to 35% being singletons. The specimen sequenced was blood. The receptor's source is a woman of 80 years or more in good health.

Here the CDR3 DNA reads TGCGCCAGCAGCAGAGGGGATTTGGGTGAAAAACTGTTTTTT. Protein sequence: CASSRGDLGEKLFF. The chain has TRBV5-1 and TRBJ1-4, with TRBD1 as a possible D gene (5 bases). The germline gives CDR1 SGHRS, CDR2 YFSETQ. V gave up 4 bases and J gave up 7 bases, with 14 bases separating them. CDR3 length: 14 amino acids.